A single sample is the source of the 15 T cell receptor beta chains below, sequenced in a study of graft-versus-host responses after intestinal transplantation. Their specific antigens are unknown. Produced via immunoSEQ multiplex PCR; TCRdb's table is partial and in-frame only. There are tens of thousands of clones in the sample; roughly nine tenths occur only once, and roughly 0.62% lies in the top ten. The sequencing used unstimulated CD4+ T cells sorted from spleen or lymph node cells, collected before transplant. Source of these receptors: a human donor who was the organ donor for an intestinal transplant.

The chain is built from TRBV9 and TRBJ2-1; D possibly corresponds to TRBD1 (6 bases). Trimming shortened V by 0 bases and J by 3 bases, and 22 bases separated the two germline ends. CDR1 is SGDLS, CDR2 YYNGEE, per germline. The CDR3 has 19 amino acids. The chain's CDR3 is CASSVAPAGGGNYYNEQFF. DNA for the CDR3: TGTGCCAGCAGCGTAGCTCCAGCTGGGGGCGGAAACTACTACAATGAGCAGTTCTTC.

V and J are TRBV5-1 and TRBJ2-2, with 8 bases aligning to TRBD1. Germline loops: CDR1 SGHRS, CDR2 YFSETQ. This CDR3 has 15 residues. The V segment lost 0 bases and the J segment 6 bases; nucleotides outside the gene matches: 4. The CDR3 loop reads CASSLVDRASGELFF. CDR3 nucleotide sequence: TGCGCCAGCAGCTTGGTGGACAGGGCTTCCGGGGAGCTGTTTTTT.

The rearrangement joins TRBV7-2 to TRBJ2-5, with D uncertain. V was trimmed by 1 base and J by 7 bases, leaving 22 bases between them. Germline V gene lookup returns CDR1 SGHTA and CDR2 FQGNSA. This CDR3 is built from 17 residues. CDR3 nucleotides: TGTGCCAGCAGCTTAGACGGCCTCGGCGGCGGATCGGGGACCCAGTACTTC. It specifies CASSLDGLGGGSGTQYF.

V usage is TRBV19 and J usage is TRBJ1-3, with TRBD1 matching 9 bases. V gave up 5 bases and J gave up 5 bases; unmatched junction bases: 7. This CDR3 has 15 residues. Germline lookup yields CDR1 LNHDA and CDR2 SQIVND (reference sequence). The CDR3 sequence: CASSPGTGSRNTIYF. The CDR3 DNA is TGTGCCAGTAGTCCCGGGACAGGGAGTAGAAACACCATATATTTT.

This chain connects TRBV7-3 to TRBJ2-3; tentative D call: TRBD1 (6 bases). Germline V lookup: CDR1 SGHTA, CDR2 FQGTGA. The V and J ends lost 2 bases and 0 bases respectively, with 9 bases between them. This CDR3 comprises 15 residues. Here the CDR3 reads CASSLARGSTDTQYF. As DNA, the CDR3 is TGTGCCAGCAGCTTAGCCAGGGGTAGCACAGATACGCAGTATTTT.

J is TRBJ2-7 and V is TRBV25-1, with a possible D match to TRBD2 (5 bases). CDR3 length: 11 amino acids. Germline V lookup: CDR1 MGHDK, CDR2 SYGVNS. V dropped 6 bases and J dropped 3 bases, with 6 bases sitting between them. CDR3 sequence reads: CASSEGYEQYF. CDR3 nucleotide sequence: TGTGCCAGCAGCGAGGGCTACGAGCAGTACTTC.

The chain uses TRBV19 and TRBJ1-5, with TRBD1 matching over 11 bases. CDR1 is LNHDA, CDR2 SQIVND, per germline (reference sequence). The CDR3 has 16 amino acids. Losses at the gene ends were 9 bases for V and 7 bases for J; bases not matched to a gene: 14. The CDR3 region is CASKDTGTGGNQPQHF. The CDR3 nucleotides read TGTGCCAGCAAAGATACCGGGACAGGGGGAAACCAGCCCCAGCATTTT.

This sequence joins TRBV7-9 and TRBJ2-7; TRBD2 aligns across 9 bases. V trimming: 4 bases; J trimming: 3 bases; junction bases outside the gene matches: 13. Looked up from germline, CDR1 is SEHNR and CDR2 is FQNEAQ (reference sequence). The CDR3 loop spans 17 amino acids. The CDR3 spells CASSSDSGGSGSYEQYF. The CDR3 DNA sequence: TGTGCCAGCAGCTCCGATTCGGGTGGTAGCGGGAGCTACGAGCAGTACTTC.

This chain uses TRBV11-3 with TRBJ2-3; weak D call: TRBD2 (5 bases). Germline V gives CDR1 SGHNT, CDR2 YENEEA. The CDR3 length is 15 residues. V was cut by 2 bases and J by 2 bases, with 11 bases left in between. DNA for the CDR3: TGTGCCAGCAGCTTAATCGGAGGCACCACAGATACGCAGTATTTT. Its protein product is CASSLIGGTTDTQYF. The full variable domain, in which reference TRBV11-3 and TRBJ2-3 provide the parts outside the CDR3, is EAGVVQSPRYKIIEKKQPVAFWCNPISGHNTLYWYLQNLGQGPELLIRYENEEAVDDSQLPKDRFSAERLKGVDSTLKIQPAELGDSAVYLCASSLIGGTTDTQYFGPGTRLTVL.

V and J are TRBV28 and TRBJ1-5; 7 positions agree with TRBD1. The V and J ends lost 9 bases and 1 base, in that order; junction bases with no gene match: 12. The germline V gene encodes CDR1 MDHEN and CDR2 SYDVKM. CDR3 length equals 16 residues. The CDR3 DNA sequence: TGTGCCAGTAGGGGCTGGGACAGCGGGAGCAATCAGCCCCAGCATTTT. Translating gives CASRGWDSGSNQPQHF.

The gene calls are TRBV27 and TRBJ2-1, with 12 positions matching TRBD2. V dropped 3 bases and J dropped 4; count of bases not matched to a gene: 1. Germline loops: CDR1 MNHEY, CDR2 SMNVEV (reference sequence). CDR3 size: 15 residues. The CDR3 sequence is CASSFGLAGYNEQFF. The CDR3, as DNA: TGTGCCAGCAGTTTCGGACTAGCGGGGTACAATGAGCAGTTCTTC.

This clone has only one observation. In DNA, the CDR3 is TGTGCCAGCAGCTATAGCGGGCCCGACTTCACAGATACGCAGTATTTT. Translated: CASSYSGPDFTDTQYF. The chain carries TRBV11-2 and TRBJ2-3; 7 nucleotides align to TRBD2. The J segment lost 2 bases and the V segment lost 4 bases, leaving 9 bases of the junction unmatched. CDR3 size: 16 residues. Germline values: CDR1 SGHAT, CDR2 FQNNGV.

This chain joins TRBV30 and TRBJ1-5; 7 positions match TRBD1. V lost 3 bases and J lost 6; bases outside the gene matches: 5. Germline lookup yields CDR1 GTSNPN and CDR2 SVGIG (reference sequence). The CDR3 contains 13 residues. CDR3 sequence: CAWRGDSSQPQHF. CDR3 sequence (DNA): TGTGCCTGGAGGGGGGACAGTAGTCAGCCCCAGCATTTT. Filled out from reference TRBV30 and TRBJ1-5, the complete variable domain reads SQTIHQWPATLVQPVGSPLSLECTVEGTSNPNLYWYRQAAGRGLQLLFYSVGIGQISSEVPQNLSASRPQDRQFILSSKKLLLSDSGFYLCAWRGDSSQPQHFGDGTRLSIL.

The V gene is TRBV18, the J gene TRBJ1-1; D call uncertain. Germline assignment: CDR1 KGHSH and CDR2 LQKENI. V was cut by 1 base and J by 2 bases, with 5 bases left in between. CDR3 length: 13 amino acids. This chain's CDR3 is CASSPLLNTEAFF. As DNA, the CDR3 is TGTGCCAGCTCACCACTCCTTAACACTGAAGCTTTCTTT. Full variable domain (outside the CDR3, taken from reference TRBV18 and TRBJ1-1): NAGVMQNPRHLVRRRGQEARLRCSPMKGHSHVYWYRQLPEEGLKFMVYLQKENIIDESGMPKERFSAEFPKEGPSILRIQQVVRGDSAAYFCASSPLLNTEAFFGQGTRLTVV.

This sequence joins TRBV28 and TRBJ1-2, with unresolved D. There are 15 residues in the CDR3. V lost 5 bases, J lost 6 bases, and 19 bases lay in between. The germline gives CDR1 MDHEN, CDR2 SYDVKM. The CDR3 here is CASSPSQMRVNGYTF. The CDR3 coding sequence is TGTGCCAGCAGTCCCTCCCAAATGAGGGTGAATGGCTACACCTTC.